This paragraph covers one T cell receptor (beta chain) sequence. What it binds is unknown. Sequencing used cDNA as its template, made by extracting RNA and reverse transcribing it. TCRdb's copy holds only in-frame clones and misses some; the assay was immunoSEQ multiplex PCR. The sample contains over 250,000 clones, 45% to 70% of which appear only once. The sample's treatment: oral pan-JAK inhibitor, 5-10 mg twice daily. The sample comes from a study of CD8+ T cells in alopecia areata. Study results and limitations: Clonality was higher in lesional than normal scalp, especially in alopecia totalis/universalis. Among the top 100, expanded CD8+ clones, as well as scalp clonality, were significantly decreased by tofacitinib.

Germline CDR1 and CDR2: GTSNPN and SVGIG (reference sequence). The V end lost 0 bases, the J end lost 4 bases, and 7 bases lay between the germline ends. This CDR3 has 13 amino acids. The chain joins TRBV30 to TRBJ1-3; D is ambiguous. This TCR was recovered from a human donor with alopecia areata. The sequencing used CD4+ T cells sorted from blood, collected at approximately week 51, from a patient treated with tofacitinib. CDR3: CAWSVNGGNTIYF. The CDR3 DNA reads TGTGCCTGGAGTGTAAACGGGGGAAACACCATATATTTT. The full variable domain, its missing parts supplied by reference TRBV30 and TRBJ1-3, is SQTIHQWPATLVQPVGSPLSLECTVEGTSNPNLYWYRQAAGRGLQLLFYSVGIGQISSEVPQNLSASRPQDRQFILSSKKLLLSDSGFYLCAWSVNGGNTIYFGEGSWLTVV.